This T cell receptor beta chain was identified during a study of control samples from healthy donors and cancer patients. Here immunoSEQ multiplex PCR was the method, and the copy in TCRdb shows in-frame clones only, minus some. The sample contains 50,000 to 55,000 clones, around 90% of which appear only once. This clone was counted only a few times. Sequencing input: PBMCs. The clonotype originates from a middle-aged man with colorectal cancer.

CDR3 protein: CASSQAAGGETQYF. For the CDR3, the DNA is TGCGCCAGCAGCCAAGCGGCGGGAGGGGAGACCCAGTACTTC. The V call is TRBV4-1, the J call TRBJ2-5; 9 bases match TRBD2. This CDR3 is built from 14 residues. Germline V gene data show CDR1 as MGHRA and CDR2 as YSYEKL. V dropped 1 base and J dropped 5; count of bases not matched to a gene: 2.